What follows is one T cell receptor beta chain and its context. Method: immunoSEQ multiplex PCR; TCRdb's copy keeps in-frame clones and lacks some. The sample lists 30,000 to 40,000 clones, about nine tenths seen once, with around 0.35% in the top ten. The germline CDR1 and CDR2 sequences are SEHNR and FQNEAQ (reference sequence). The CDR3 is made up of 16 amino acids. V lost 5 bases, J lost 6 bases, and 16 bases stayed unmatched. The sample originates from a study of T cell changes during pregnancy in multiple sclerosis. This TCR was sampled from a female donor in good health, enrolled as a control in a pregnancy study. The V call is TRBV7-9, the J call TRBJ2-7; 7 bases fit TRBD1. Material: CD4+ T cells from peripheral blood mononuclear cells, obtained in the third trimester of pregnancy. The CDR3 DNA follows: TGTGCCAGCAGCCCCTTATCAGGGACAGACCTCCGCGAGCAGTACTTC. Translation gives CASSPLSGTDLREQYF.